The 5 T cell receptor beta chains given below trace back to one sample, sequenced in a study of blood T cell repertoires in COVID-19. Profiled with immunoSEQ multiplex PCR; TCRdb holds only in-frame clones, not every one. This sample yields about 71,000 clones, of which more than 80% are seen a single time; 2% belongs to the top ten. The specimen was peripheral blood. All receptors come from a man aged 25-45 years with acute or convalescent COVID-19.

The gene calls are TRBV29-1 and TRBJ2-3, with 13 bases lining up with TRBD2. CDR1 SQVTM and CDR2 ANQGSEA come from the germline V gene. The CDR3 contains 18 residues. Trimming took 5 bases from V and 4 from J; bases not matched to a gene: 15. The DNA of the CDR3 is TGCAGCGTTATCCGGACAGGCGGTACTAGCGGGGGGGCAGATACGCAGTATTTT. It is translated as CSVIRTGGTSGGADTQYF.

The gene calls are TRBV12-3 or TRBV12-4 and TRBJ1-2; D is undetermined. The CDR3 is made up of 12 amino acids. Deletions cut 1 base from V and 6 bases from J, with 6 bases between. The CDR3 here is CASSLGQDGYTF. The CDR3 bases are TGTGCCAGCAGTTTAGGGCAAGATGGCTACACCTTC.

The chain uses TRBV5-8 and TRBJ1-1; D possibly corresponds to TRBD1 (5 bases). CDR3 length equals 14 residues. Trimming left V 5 bases short and J 4 bases short, with 15 bases between. Looked up from germline, CDR1 is SGHTS and CDR2 is YDEGEE. The CDR3 reads CASRRMTVTTEAFF. The CDR3 coding sequence is TGTGCCAGCAGGAGGATGACAGTTACCACTGAAGCTTTCTTT.

The rearrangement links TRBV7-9 to TRBJ2-7; 11 positions agree with TRBD1. Unmatched junction bases numbered 7, after V lost 2 bases and J lost 1 base. The CDR3 consists of 17 residues. CDR1 and CDR2 from the germline V gene are SEHNR and FQNEAQ (reference sequence). The CDR3 bases are TGTGCCAGCAGCTTATTTTATGGGACAGGGGGTTCCTACGAGCAGTACTTC. Translation: CASSLFYGTGGSYEQYF.

The chain combines TRBV2 with TRBJ2-5; TRBD1 matches at 9 bases. Germline loops: CDR1 SNHLY, CDR2 FYNNEI. The CDR3 consists of 15 residues. The ends lost 6 bases at V and 4 bases at J; junction bases unmatched: 9. DNA for the CDR3: TGTGCCAGCAGCGGACCCGGACAGGGGTTAGAGACCCAGTACTTC. Translating gives CASSGPGQGLETQYF.